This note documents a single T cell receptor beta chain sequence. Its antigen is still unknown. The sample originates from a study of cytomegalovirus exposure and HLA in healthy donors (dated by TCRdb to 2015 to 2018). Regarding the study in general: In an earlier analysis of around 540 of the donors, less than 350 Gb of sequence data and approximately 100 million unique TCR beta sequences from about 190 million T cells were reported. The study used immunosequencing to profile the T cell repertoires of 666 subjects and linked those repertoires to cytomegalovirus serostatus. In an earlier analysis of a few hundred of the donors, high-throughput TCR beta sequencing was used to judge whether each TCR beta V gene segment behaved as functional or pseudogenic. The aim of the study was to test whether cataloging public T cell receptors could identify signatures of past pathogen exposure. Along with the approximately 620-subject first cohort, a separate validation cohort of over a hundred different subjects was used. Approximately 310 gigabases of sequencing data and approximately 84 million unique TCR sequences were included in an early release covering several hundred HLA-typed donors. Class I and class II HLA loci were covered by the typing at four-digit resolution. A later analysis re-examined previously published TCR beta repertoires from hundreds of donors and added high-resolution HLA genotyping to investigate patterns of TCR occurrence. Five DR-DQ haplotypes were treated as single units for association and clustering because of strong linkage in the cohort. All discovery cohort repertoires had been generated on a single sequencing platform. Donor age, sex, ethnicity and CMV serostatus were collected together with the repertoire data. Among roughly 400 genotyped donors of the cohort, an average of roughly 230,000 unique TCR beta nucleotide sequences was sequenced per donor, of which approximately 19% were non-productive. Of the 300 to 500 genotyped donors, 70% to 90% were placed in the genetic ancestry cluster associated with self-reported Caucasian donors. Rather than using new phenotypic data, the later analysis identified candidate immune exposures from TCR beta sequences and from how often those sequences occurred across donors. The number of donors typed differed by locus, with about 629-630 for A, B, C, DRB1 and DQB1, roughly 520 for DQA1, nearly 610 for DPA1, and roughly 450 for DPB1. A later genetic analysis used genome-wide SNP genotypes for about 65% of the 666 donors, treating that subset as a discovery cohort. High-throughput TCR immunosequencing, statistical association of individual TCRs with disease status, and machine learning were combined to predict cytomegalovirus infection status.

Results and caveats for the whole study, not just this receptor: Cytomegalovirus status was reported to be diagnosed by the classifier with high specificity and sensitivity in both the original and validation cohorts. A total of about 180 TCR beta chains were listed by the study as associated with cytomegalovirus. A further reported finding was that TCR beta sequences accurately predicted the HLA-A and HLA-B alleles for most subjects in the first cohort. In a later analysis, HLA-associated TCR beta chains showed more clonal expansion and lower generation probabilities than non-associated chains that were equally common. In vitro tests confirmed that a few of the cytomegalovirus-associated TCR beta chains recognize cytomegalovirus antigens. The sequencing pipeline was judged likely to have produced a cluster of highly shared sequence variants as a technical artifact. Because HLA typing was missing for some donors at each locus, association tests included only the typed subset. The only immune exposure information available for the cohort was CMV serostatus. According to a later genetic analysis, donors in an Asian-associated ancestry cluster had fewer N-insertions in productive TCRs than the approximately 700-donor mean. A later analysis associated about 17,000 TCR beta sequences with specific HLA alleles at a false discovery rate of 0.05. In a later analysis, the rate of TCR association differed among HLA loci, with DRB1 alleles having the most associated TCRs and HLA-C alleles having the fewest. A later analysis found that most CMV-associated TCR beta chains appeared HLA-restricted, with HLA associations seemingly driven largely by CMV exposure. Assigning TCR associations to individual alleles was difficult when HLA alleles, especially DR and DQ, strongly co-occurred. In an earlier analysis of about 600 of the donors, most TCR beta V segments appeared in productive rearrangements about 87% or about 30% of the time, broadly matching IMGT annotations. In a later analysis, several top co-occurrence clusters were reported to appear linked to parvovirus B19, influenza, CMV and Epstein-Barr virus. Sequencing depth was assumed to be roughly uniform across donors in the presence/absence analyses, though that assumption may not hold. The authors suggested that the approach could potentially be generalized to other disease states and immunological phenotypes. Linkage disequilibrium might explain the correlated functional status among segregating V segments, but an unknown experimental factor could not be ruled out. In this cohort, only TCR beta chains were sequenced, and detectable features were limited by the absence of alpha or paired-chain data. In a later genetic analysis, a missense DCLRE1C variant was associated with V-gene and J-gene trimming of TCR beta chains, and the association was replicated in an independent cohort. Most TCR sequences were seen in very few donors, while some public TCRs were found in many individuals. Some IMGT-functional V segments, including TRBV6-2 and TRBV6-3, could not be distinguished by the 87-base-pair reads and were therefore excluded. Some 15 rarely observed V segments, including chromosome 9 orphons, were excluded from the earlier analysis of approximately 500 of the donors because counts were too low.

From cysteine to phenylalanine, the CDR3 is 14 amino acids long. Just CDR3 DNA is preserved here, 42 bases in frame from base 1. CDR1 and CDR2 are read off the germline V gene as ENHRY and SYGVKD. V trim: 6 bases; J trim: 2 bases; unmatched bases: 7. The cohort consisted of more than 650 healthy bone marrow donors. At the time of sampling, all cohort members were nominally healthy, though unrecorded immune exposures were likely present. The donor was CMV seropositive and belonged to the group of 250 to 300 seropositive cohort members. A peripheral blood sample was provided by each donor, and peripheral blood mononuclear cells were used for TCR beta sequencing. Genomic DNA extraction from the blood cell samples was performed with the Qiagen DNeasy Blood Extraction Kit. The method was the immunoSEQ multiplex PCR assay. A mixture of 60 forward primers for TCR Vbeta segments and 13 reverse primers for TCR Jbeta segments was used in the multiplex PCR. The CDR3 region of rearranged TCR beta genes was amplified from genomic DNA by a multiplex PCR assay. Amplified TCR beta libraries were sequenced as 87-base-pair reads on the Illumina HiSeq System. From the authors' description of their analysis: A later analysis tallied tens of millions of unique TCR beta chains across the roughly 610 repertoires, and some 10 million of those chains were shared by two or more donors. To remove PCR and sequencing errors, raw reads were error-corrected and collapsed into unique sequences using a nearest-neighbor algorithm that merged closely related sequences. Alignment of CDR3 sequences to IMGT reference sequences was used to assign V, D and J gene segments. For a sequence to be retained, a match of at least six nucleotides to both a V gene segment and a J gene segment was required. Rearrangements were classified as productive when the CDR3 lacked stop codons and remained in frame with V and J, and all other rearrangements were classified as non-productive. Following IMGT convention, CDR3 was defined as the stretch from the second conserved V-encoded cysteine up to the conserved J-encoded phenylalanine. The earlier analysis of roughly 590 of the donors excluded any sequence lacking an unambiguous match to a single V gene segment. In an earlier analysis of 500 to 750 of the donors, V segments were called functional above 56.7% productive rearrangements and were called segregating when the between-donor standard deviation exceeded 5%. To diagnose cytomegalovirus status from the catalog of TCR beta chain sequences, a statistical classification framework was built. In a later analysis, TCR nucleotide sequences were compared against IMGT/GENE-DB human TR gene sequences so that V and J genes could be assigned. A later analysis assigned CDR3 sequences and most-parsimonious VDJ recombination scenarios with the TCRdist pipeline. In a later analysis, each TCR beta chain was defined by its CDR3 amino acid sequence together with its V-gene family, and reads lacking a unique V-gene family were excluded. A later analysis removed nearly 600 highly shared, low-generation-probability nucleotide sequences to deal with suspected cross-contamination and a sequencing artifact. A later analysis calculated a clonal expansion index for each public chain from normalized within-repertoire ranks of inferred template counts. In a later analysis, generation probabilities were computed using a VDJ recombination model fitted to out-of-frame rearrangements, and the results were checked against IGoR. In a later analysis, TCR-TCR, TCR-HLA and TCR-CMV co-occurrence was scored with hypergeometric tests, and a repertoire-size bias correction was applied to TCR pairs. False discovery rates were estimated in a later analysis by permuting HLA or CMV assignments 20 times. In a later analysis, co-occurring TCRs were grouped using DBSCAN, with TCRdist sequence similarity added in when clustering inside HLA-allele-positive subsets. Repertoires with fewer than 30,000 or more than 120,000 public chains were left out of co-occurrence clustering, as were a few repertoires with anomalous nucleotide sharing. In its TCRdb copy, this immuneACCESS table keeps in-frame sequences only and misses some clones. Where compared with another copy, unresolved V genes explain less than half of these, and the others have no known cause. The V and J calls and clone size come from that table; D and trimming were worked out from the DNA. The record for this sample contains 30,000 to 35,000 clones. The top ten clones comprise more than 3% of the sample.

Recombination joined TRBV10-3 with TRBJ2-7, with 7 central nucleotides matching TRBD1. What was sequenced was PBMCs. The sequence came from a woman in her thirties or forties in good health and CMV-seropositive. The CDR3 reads CAIRAGTVTYEQYF. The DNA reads TGTGCCATCAGGGCCGGGACAGTCACCTACGAGCAGTACTTC.